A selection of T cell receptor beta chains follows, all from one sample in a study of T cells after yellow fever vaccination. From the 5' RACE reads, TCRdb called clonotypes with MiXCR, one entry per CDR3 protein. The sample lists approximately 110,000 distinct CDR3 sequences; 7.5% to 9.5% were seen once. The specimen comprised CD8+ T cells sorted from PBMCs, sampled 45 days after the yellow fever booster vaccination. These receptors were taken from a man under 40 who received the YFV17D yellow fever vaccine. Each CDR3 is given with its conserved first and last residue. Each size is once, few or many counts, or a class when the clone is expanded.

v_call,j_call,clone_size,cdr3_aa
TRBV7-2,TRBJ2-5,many,CASSPGQGTQYF
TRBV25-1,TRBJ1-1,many,CASSDSGLLPAFF
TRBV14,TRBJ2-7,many,CASSQDGYEQYF
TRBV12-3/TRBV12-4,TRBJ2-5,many,CASSRGSGTETQYF
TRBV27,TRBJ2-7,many,CASSFSGGSSYEQYF
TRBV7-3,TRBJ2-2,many,CASSSEPGLATGELFF
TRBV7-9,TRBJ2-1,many,CASSSDSGRAYNEQFF
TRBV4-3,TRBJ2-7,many,CASSQNRIYYEQYF
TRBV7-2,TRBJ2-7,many,CASSRDRGGIEQYF
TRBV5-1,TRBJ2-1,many,CASSLALAGGSSYNEQFF
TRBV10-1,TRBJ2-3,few,CASSESTRPTDTQYF
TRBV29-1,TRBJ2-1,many,CSVGLENKLF